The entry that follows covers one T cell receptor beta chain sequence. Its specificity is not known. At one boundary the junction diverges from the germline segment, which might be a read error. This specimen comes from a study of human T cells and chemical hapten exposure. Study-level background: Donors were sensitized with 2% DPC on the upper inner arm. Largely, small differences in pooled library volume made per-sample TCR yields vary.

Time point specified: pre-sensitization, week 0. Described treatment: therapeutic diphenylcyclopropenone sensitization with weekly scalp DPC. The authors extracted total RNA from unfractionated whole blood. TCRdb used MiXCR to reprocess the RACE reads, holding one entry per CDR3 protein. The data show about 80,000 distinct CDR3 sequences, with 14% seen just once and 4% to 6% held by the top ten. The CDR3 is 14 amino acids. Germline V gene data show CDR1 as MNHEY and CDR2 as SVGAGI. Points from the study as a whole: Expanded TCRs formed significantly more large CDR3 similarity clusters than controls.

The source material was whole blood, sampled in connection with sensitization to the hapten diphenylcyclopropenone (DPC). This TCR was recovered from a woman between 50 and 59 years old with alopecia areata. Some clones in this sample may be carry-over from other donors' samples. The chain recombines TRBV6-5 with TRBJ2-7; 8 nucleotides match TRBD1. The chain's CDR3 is CTSSYSGGPYEQYF. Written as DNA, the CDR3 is TGTACCAGCAGTTACTCAGGGGGCCCCTACGAGCAGTACTTC.